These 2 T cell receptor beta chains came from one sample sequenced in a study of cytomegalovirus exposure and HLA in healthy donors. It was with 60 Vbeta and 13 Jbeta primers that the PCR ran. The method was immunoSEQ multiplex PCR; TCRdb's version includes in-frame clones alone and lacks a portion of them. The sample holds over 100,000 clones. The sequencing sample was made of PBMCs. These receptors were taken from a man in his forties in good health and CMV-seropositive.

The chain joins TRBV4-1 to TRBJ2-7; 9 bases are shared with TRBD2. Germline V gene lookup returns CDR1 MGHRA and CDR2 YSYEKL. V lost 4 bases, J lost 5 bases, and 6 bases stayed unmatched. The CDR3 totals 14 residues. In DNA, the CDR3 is TGCGCCAGCAGCCCGGGACTAGCTCACGACGAGCAGTACTTC. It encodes CASSPGLAHDEQYF.

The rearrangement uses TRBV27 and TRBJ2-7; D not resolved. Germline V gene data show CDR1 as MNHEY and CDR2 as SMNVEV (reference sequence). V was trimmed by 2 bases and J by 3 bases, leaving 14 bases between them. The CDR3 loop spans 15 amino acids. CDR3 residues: CASSLAQHSRYEQYF. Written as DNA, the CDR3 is TGTGCCAGCAGTTTAGCACAGCATTCGCGCTACGAGCAGTACTTC.